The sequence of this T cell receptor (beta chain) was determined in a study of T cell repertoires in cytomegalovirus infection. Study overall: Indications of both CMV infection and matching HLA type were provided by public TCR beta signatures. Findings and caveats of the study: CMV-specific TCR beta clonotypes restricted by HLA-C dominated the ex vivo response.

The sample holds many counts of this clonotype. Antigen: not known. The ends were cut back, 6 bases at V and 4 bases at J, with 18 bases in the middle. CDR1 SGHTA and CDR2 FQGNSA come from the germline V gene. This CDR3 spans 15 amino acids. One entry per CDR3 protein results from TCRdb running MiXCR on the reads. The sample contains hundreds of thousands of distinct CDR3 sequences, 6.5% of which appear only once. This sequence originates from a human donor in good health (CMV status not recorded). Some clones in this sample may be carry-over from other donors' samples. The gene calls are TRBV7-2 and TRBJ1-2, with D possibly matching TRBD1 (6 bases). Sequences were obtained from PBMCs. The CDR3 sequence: CASSFLGSTGYGYTF. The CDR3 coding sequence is TGTGCCAGCAGTTTCCTCGGATCGACAGGCTATGGCTACACCTTC.